In this sample, the clone carrying this T cell receptor (beta chain) turned up a few times. Its cognate antigen is unknown. This sample's TCRbeta library carried unique molecular identifier barcodes. TCRdb passed the PCR reads through MiXCR, listing each CDR3 protein once. The sample holds approximately 1,000,000 distinct CDR3 sequences, less than 30% seen once. This entry comes from a study of T-cell reconstitution after alpha-beta-depleted transplantation in children. The study's findings and limits: Several hundred expanded graft clones reportedly were the source of alpha-beta T cells about two months after transplant. Several patients had high TCRbeta diversity at day 60; it came from surviving recipient T cells and thymic progenitors. Newly produced T cells mostly provided counts and TCRbeta diversity after one year, as hyperexpanded clones declined.

V lost 6 bases and J lost 1, with 28 bases in between. The V gene's germline CDR1 is DFQATT and CDR2 SNEGSKA (reference sequence). The CDR3 totals 19 residues. The chain employs TRBV20-1 and TRBJ2-1; D assignment may be TRBD1 or TRBD2 (5 bases each). Sequences were derived from PBMCs, mostly from graft donor cells, sampled 360 days after TCRalphabeta/CD19-depleted stem cell transplant. The receptor comes from a boy in the first two years of life who had a stem cell transplant for SCID, so the T cells may come from the graft donor. The CDR3 sequence: CSALGRSSDLLGSYNEQFF. CDR3 bases: TGCAGTGCCCTGGGACGATCTAGTGATCTTTTAGGTTCCTACAATGAGCAGTTCTTC.